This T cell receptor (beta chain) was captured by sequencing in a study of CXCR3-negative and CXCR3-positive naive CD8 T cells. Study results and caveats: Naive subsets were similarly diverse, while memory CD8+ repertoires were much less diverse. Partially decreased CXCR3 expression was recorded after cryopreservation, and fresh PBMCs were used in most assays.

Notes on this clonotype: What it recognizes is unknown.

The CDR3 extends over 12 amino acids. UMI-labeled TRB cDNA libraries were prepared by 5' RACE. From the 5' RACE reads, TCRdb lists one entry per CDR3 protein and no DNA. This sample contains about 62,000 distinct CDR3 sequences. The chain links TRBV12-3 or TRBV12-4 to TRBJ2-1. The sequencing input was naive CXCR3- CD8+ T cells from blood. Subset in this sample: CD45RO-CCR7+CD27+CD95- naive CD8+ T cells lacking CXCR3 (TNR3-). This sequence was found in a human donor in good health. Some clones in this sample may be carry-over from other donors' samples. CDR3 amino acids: CASSSPTMEQFF.